This paragraph covers one TCR beta chain sequence. No antigen is known for it. This sample was included in a study of tissue T cells after allogeneic stem cell transplantation. Repertoires were generated with immunoSEQ multiplex PCR, while TCRdb's copy carries only in-frame clones and drops some. The sample contains under 7,500 clones, about 50% of which appear only once. Study results and limitations: In patients and mice, blood and spleen missed much of tissue repertoire. The patient cohort was small and clinically heterogeneous, with limited sampling depth. Anatomically similar tissues had similar TCR repertoires within each patient.

The sample consisted of duodenum tissue, taken at autopsy. The sequence was collected from an older female donor with lung cancer.

CDR3 sequence (DNA): TGTGCCAGCAGCCAGAGCGGGGGACAAGAGACCCAGTACTTC. It specifies CASSQSGGQETQYF. The V and J genes are TRBV7-2 and TRBJ2-5, with TRBD2 identical over 8 bases. The junction had 4 bases not matched to a gene; V was cut back by 5 bases and J by 2 bases. The CDR3 spans 14 residues. CDR1 is SGHTA, CDR2 FQGNSA, per germline.